The T cell receptor (beta chain) described here comes from a study of T cell responses to AZD1222 COVID-19 vaccine (dated by TCRdb to the early 2020s). Describing the broader study: AZD1222 recipients with second doses at about 4 weeks or about 12 weeks were pooled, because spike-specific TCR depth and breadth did not differ between schedules. Trial participants were enrolled by age into 18-55, 56-69 and 70-plus year subgroups, with around 150, 28 and 57 TCR-sequenced participants respectively. TCR sequencing covered some 250 trial participants: about 210 given two doses of AZD1222 and 26 given two doses of MenACWY control vaccine. The study at large found these results: Reportedly, close to half of the unique spike-specific TCRs recognized epitopes lying outside the regions that are mutated in the B.1.351 and B.1.1.7 variants. Conclusions about previously exposed vaccinees were limited because only six or seven AZD1222 recipients were SARS-CoV-2 seropositive at baseline. No day 14 peak-response samples were available, so repertoires were characterized only after the peak T cell response. Spike-specific TCR breadth and depth rose significantly after two AZD1222 doses compared with day 0 and with MenACWY recipients. CD4 TCRs associated with the vaccine covered the entire spike protein, and the dominant responses were in regions 160-218 and 743-854. In the small 56-69-year group, the increase in depth fell short of significance, most likely because of low power. Most participants were white British and females outnumbered males, and the authors suggested that clonal diversity may have been underestimated.

The CDR3 contains 17 residues, cysteine and phenylalanine counted. Just CDR3 DNA is preserved here, 51 bases in frame from base 1. At the junction V is shortened by 3 bases and J by 11 bases, with 26 bases in between. The germline V gene specifies KGHSH as CDR1 and LQKENI as CDR2. The CDR3 regions of human TCRbeta chains were subjected to immunosequencing. Turning to the authors' computational methods: TCRs in the repertoires were compared against a reference library of SARS-CoV-2-specific TCRs that had been generated with the MIRA antigen-specificity platform. Breadth was defined as the fraction of unique TCRs that were SARS-CoV-2-associated. Depth was defined as the fraction of total T cells that were SARS-CoV-2-associated. Each spike-specific TCR was assigned to its reactive spike region and to a CD4 or CD8 class using the MIRA data. Log10-transformed breadth and depth values were compared by one-way ANOVA with Sidak's multiple comparisons tests. The table comes from immuneACCESS by way of TCRdb, which keeps in-frame sequences with V and J called. Part of the clones is missing from these tables; in studies checked, under half for an unresolved V gene and the rest for unknown reasons. V and J calls and clone size are given by that table; D and trimming were obtained from the DNA. This sample lists roughly 70,000 clones; just over 85% were detected once. 2.5% of the sample is held by the ten biggest clonotypes.

In light of the paper, this sample's time point label describes: baseline before first vaccination. Vaccinee samples were obtained from the UK trials COV001 and COV002, which included a single-blind randomized controlled phase 2/3 trial of AZD1222 (ChAdOx1 nCoV-19) in healthy adults. Trial participant PBMC samples were collected at day 0 and day 28 after the second dose for TCRbeta chain sequencing. This clone has a single count. The specificity of this receptor is unknown. Base qualities were left out, and no much larger clone turns up one base away. The sequence came from an adult in good health. The source material was peripheral blood, sampled on day 0 of AZD1222 vaccination. The chain is encoded by TRBV18 joined to TRBJ1-5; TRBD1 is a weak D gene call, 6 bases matching. At the DNA level, the sequence is TGTGCCAGCTCACCTTCCCCCGGCAGGGGCCCCCCCATGGCCCAGCATTTT. Its amino acids are CASSPSPGRGPPMAQHF. Full variable domain (CDR3 extended with the reference TRBV18 and TRBJ1-5 proteins): NAGVMQNPRHLVRRRGQEARLRCSPMKGHSHVYWYRQLPEEGLKFMVYLQKENIIDESGMPKERFSAEFPKEGPSILRIQQVVRGDSAAYFCASSPSPGRGPPMAQHFGDGTRLSIL.